This T cell receptor beta chain was found in a study of blood T cell repertoires in COVID-19. Whole-study context: The United States, Italy and Spain provided the acute and convalescent COVID-19 samples.

As originally analysed: Scientists estimated how many nucleated cells there were by amplifying reference gene primers. The data were produced by immunoSEQ multiplex PCR, yet TCRdb's version contains in-frame clones alone and is incomplete. That table gives V, J and clone size, and the DNA gave D and trimming. Of roughly 28,000 clones listed, over 75% are singletons. The CDR3 contains 16 residues. V was pared by 1 base and J by 3 bases, with 4 bases of the junction left unmatched. Per germline, CDR1 SGHTA and CDR2 FQGNSA. The receptor comes from a woman between 65 and 79 years old with active or convalescent COVID-19. Sequenced: peripheral blood. This chain links TRBV7-2 with TRBJ2-1, with TRBD2 identical over 9 bases. The CDR3 bases are TGTGCCAGCAGCTTAGGTCCTAGCGGGGTCTACAATGAGCAGTTCTTC. Its protein product is CASSLGPSGVYNEQFF.